This paragraph covers one T cell receptor beta chain sequence. The antigen is not known. Cyclophosphamide on days +3 and +4 followed busulfan-fludarabine conditioning and a marrow graft. The germline CDR1 and CDR2 sequences are LNHDA and SQIVND (reference sequence). The V gene lost 1 base and the J gene lost 0 bases, with 13 bases spanning the gap. The CDR3 is 16 residues long. These data originate in a study of T cells after posttransplantation cyclophosphamide. General study findings and limits: Donor CD8+ memory clones often dominated recipient blood repertoires at later times. TRB clonality was highly associated with recipient CMV seropositivity and reactivation. Blood and skin or GI T cell repertoires showed limited TRB overlap.

Assay used: immunoSEQ multiplex PCR; TCRdb lists only in-frame clones, some missing. The repertoire holds 12,000 or so clones, approximately 80% seen once, with approximately 5.1% in the top ten. The sequence derives from a female patient aged 50-59 years who received an allogeneic stem cell transplant from a related donor, was CMV-positive, and had no GVHD. The T cells may come from the graft donor. The sample here was PBMCs, taken after allogeneic stem cell transplant with posttransplant cyclophosphamide. J is TRBJ2-7 and V is TRBV19, with D possibly matching TRBD2 (6 bases). The CDR3 protein is CASSIGSGRSSYEQYF. The CDR3 nucleotides are TGTGCCAGTAGTATAGGGTCAGGGAGGAGCTCCTACGAGCAGTACTTC.